The 7 T cell receptor beta chains below come from one sample, sequenced in a study of shared clonotypes between healthy human individuals (dated by TCRdb to between 2020 and 2021). The library was prepared using the immunoSEQ multiplex PCR assay. The clones in this table, taken by TCRdb from immuneACCESS, are in-frame only. Not every clone is retained; where verified, under half of the shortfall comes from an unresolved V gene, and the cause of the rest is unknown. In all, the sample holds about 1.1 million clones, and around 78% of those were seen once. The ten largest clones capture under 0.65% of the sample. The sample consisted of memory CD4+ T cells from PBMCs. The cell subset or site label here, explained by the study, means: CD45RA-negative fraction. The receptors were gathered from a man younger than 30 in good health. Some clones in this sample may be carry-over from other donors' samples.

In its sample, this clone was seen once. This chain uses TRBV27 with TRBJ2-1, with TRBD2 as a possible D gene (6 bases). Trimming removed 7 bases from V and 4 bases from J, with 17 bases in between. Germline CDR1 and CDR2: MNHEY and SMNVEV (reference sequence). CDR3 length: 15 amino acids. As DNA, the CDR3 is TGTGCCAGCACCTTCGGGGGATCTCGGTACAATGAGCAGTTCTTC. It specifies CASTFGGSRYNEQFF.

Only a few counts were recorded for this clone. J is TRBJ1-1 and V is TRBV9; D ambiguous. The V gene lost 4 bases and the J gene lost 0 bases, with 10 bases spanning the gap. Germline values: CDR1 SGDLS, CDR2 YYNGEE. The CDR3 has 14 residues. The CDR3 nucleotides read TGTGCCAGCAGCCCGCGTACTATGAACACTGAAGCTTTCTTT. It specifies CASSPRTMNTEAFF.

A note on this clone: The sample carries other DNA sequences with the same CDR3. V and J are TRBV18 and TRBJ2-2; D not resolved. The CDR3 is made up of 14 amino acids. Trimming removed 1 base from V and 1 base from J, with 4 bases in between. The germline gives CDR1 KGHSH, CDR2 LQKENI. In DNA, the CDR3 is TGTGCCAGCTCACCACTACAGAACACCGGGGAGCTGTTTTTT. Protein product: CASSPLQNTGELFF.

On this clone itself: Other DNA variants within this sample encode the same CDR3. V and J are TRBV5-1 and TRBJ1-4; D not certain. CDR1 and CDR2 (germline): SGHRS, YFSETQ. The CDR3 sequence is 14 residues long. The ends were cut back, 0 bases at V and 2 bases at J, with 5 bases in the middle. DNA for the CDR3: TGCGCCAGCAGCTTGGGGGCGACTAATGAAAAACTGTTTTTT. It specifies CASSLGATNEKLFF.

V is TRBV11-2 and J is TRBJ2-5, with a possible D match to TRBD1 (6 bases). CDR3 length equals 14 residues. Trimming cost V 5 bases and J 5 bases, with 15 bases left between them. In germline, CDR1 is SGHAT, CDR2 FQNNGV. CDR3 loop: CASSPGVTRETQYF. Written as DNA, the CDR3 is TGTGCCAGCAGCCCAGGGGTCACCCGGGAGACCCAGTACTTC.

The chain joins TRBV13 to TRBJ2-2; possibly TRBD1 for D (5 bases). V was clipped by 5 bases and J by 8 bases, with 12 bases between them. CDR3 length: 13 amino acids. From germline, CDR1 is PRHDT and CDR2 FYEKMQ (reference sequence). CDR3 bases: TGTGCCAGCAGCCGACAGACTCGGGGGGAGCTGTTTTTT. Translated: CASSRQTRGELFF.

The chain joins TRBV5-1 to TRBJ1-4, with 9 nucleotides matching TRBD1. The CDR3 loop spans 15 amino acids. After removal of 3 bases from V and 8 bases from J, the junction contained 8 bases not matched to a gene. Germline CDR1 and CDR2: SGHRS and YFSETQ. The CDR3 nucleotides read TGCGCCAGCAGCTGGGGGGACAGGGAAATCGAAAAACTGTTTTTT. It encodes CASSWGDREIEKLFF. Together with reference TRBV5-1 and TRBJ1-4, the CDR3 gives the full variable domain: KAGVTQTPRYLIKTRGQQVTLSCSPISGHRSVSWYQQTPGQGLQFLFEYFSETQRNKGNFPGRFSGRQFSNSRSEMNVSTLELGDSALYLCASSWGDREIEKLFFGSGTQLSVL.